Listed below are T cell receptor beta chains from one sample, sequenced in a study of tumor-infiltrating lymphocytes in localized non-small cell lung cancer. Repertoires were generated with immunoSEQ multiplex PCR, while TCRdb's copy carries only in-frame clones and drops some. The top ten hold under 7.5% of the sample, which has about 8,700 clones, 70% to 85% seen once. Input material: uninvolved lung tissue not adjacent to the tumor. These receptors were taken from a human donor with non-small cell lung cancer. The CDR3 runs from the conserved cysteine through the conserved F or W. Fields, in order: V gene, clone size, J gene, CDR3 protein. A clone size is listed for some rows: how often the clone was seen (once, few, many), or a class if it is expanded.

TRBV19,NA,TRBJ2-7,CASSREGRGYEQYF
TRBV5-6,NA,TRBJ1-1,CASNHRSPGGTEAFF
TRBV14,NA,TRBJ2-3,CASSQGLAGVAPTSTDTQYF
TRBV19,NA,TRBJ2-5,CASSPGQPPMTQYF
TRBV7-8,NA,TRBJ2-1,CASSVRTSGSSYNEQFF
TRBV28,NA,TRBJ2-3,CASNTEPDTQYF
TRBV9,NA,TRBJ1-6,CASSPLSGEGSPLHF
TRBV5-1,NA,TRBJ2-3,CASSLVGGFTDTQYF
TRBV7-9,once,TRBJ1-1,CASSQVLGTTWAEAFF
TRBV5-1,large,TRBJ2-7,CASSFRGGVGGEQYF
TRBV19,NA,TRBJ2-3,CASSRDRVGTDTQYF
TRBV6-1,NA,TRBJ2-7,CASILGQGGSYEQYF
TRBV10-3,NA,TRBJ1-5,CAISEGRNSNQPQHF
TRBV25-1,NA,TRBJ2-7,CASSYYEQYF
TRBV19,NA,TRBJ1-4,CASSITGLNNEKLFF
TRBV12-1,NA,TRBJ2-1,CASSPDSTYNEQFF
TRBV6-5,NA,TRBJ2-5,CASSSGETQYF
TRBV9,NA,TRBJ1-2,CASSVLVGLGGYTF
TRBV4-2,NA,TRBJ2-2,CASSQARGELFF
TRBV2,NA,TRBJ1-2,CASSRDAGYGYTF
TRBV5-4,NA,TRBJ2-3,CASRLTGTDTQYF
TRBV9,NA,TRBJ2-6,CASSTYSGANVLTF
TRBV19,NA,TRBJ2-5,CASREGTSGRVETQYF
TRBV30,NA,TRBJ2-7,CAWSLARQVNILTYEQYF
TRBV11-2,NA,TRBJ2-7,CASSLPRLAVQRLPYEQYF
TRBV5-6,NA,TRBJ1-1,CASSFWTGMNTEAFF
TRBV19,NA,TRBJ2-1,CASSSQTSAGNEQFF
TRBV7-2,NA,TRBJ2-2,CASSLGTGEAGELFF
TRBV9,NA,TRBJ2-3,CASSVGTGGVYTDTQYF
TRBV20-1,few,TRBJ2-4,CSAATGLIQYF
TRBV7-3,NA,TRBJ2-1,CASGLVGNYYNEQFF
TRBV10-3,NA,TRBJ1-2,CAISESAAGYGYTF
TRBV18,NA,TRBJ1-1,CASSPSLGNTEAFF
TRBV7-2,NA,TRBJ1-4,CASRYRATFNEKLFF
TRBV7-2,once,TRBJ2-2,CASSPRLARATGELFF
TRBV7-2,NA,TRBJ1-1,CASSDYRAHTEAFF
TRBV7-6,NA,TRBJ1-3,CASSLPSSGNTIYF
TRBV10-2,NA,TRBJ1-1,CASSDGARGYAEAFF
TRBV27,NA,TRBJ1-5,CASSPTRRRDQPQHF
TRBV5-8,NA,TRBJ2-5,CASSLGDSRKETQYF
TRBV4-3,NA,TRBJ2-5,CASSQDRRGQGETQYF
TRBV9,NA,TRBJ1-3,CASSGPTGNTIYF
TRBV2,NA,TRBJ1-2,CASITDVSYGYTF
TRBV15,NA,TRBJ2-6,CATSRGGSGANVLTF
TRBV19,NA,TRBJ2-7,CASSIPGSSYEQYF
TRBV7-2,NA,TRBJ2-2,CASSPLPLMELFF
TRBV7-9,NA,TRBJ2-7,CASSYISGGRYEQYF
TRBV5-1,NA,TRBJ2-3,CASRGGTSTDTQYF
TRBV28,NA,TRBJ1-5,CASRPGRRNQPQHF
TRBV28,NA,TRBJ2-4,CASIEGDRAKNIQYF
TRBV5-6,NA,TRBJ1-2,CASSLLDRANYGYTF
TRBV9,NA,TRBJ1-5,CASSVEDREGDSNQPQHF
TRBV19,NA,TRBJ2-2,CASSRVLGTTGTGELFF
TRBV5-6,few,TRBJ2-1,CASRTEGAEFF